This passage covers 13 T cell receptor beta chains from one sample sequenced in a study of T cells in Graves' hyperthyroidism and ophthalmopathy. Amplification targeted TCR beta CDR3 regions from RNA transcripts. An initial round of RT-PCR targeting the TCR CDR3 relied on the HTBI primer set. TCRdb fed the multiplex PCR reads into MiXCR, producing one record per CDR3 protein. The sample lists fewer than 800,000 distinct CDR3 sequences, approximately 16% occurring once. Sample: blood. All receptors come from a man between 18 and 35 years old with Graves' hyperthyroidism.

The sample holds many counts of this clonotype. The V gene is TRBV2, the J gene TRBJ2-5; TRBD1 is a possible D gene (5 bases). V was pared by 4 bases and J by 3 bases, with 9 bases between. Germline V gene data show CDR1 as SNHLY and CDR2 as FYNNEI. The CDR3 runs 13 residues. CDR3: CASSVGAKETQYF. The CDR3, as DNA: TGTGCCAGCAGTGTTGGGGCTAAAGAGACCCAGTACTTC.

This clonotype was detected only a few times. The gene calls are TRBV5-1 and TRBJ1-1; 7 bases are shared with TRBD1. The CDR3 loop spans 14 amino acids. V lost 4 bases to trimming and J lost 7 bases; unmatched junction nucleotides: 10. CDR1 and CDR2 from the germline V gene are SGHRS and YFSETQ. The CDR3 coding sequence is TGCGCCAGCAGCCCTAGGACAGGTTTGCTTGAAGCTTTCTTT. This sequence encodes CASSPRTGLLEAFF.

The genes are TRBV27 and TRBJ1-1, with D unresolved. Trimming removed 2 bases at V and 8 bases at J, with 12 bases between. From germline, CDR1 is MNHEY and CDR2 SMNVEV (reference sequence). The CDR3 consists of 13 residues. The CDR3 is CASSLNFPAEAFF. DNA for the CDR3: TGTGCCAGCAGTTTAAATTTCCCGGCCGAAGCTTTCTTT.

This rearrangement joins TRBV12-3 or TRBV12-4 to TRBJ2-7; D gene uncertain. The V gene lost 6 bases and the J gene lost 1 base, with 10 bases spanning the gap. This CDR3 comprises 13 residues. CDR3 nucleotides: TGTGCCAGCAGGCCGCGTTTGTCCTACGAGCAGTACTTC. Its translation is CASRPRLSYEQYF.

This clonotype was counted at least ten times. The chain uses TRBV7-2 and TRBJ2-7; D gene ambiguous. This CDR3 spans 14 amino acids. Per germline, CDR1 SGHTA and CDR2 FQGNSA. Trimming stripped 1 base from V and 4 bases from J, with 11 bases between. CDR3 sequence reads: CASSLVPTGYEQYF. The CDR3 DNA reads TGTGCCAGCAGCTTAGTACCGACGGGTTACGAGCAGTACTTC.

J is TRBJ1-4 and V is TRBV19; D is ambiguous. The CDR3 runs to 14 residues. Trimming removed 5 bases at V and 0 bases at J, with 7 bases between. Germline V lookup: CDR1 LNHDA, CDR2 SQIVND (reference sequence). The CDR3 DNA follows: TGTGCCAGTAGTTACACCGCAACTAATGAAAAACTGTTTTTT. This gives the protein CASSYTATNEKLFF.

This clonotype was seen repeatedly, ten times or more. The genes are TRBV12-3 or TRBV12-4 and TRBJ1-2; D perhaps matches TRBD1 (5 bases). Trimming left V 6 bases short and J 2 bases short, with 19 bases between. The CDR3 has 16 amino acids. CDR3 nucleotide sequence: TGTGCCAGCAGAAGCCAGGGAGCGGGCGGAAACTATGGCTACACCTTC. Amino acid sequence: CASRSQGAGGNYGYTF.

This clonotype was seen ten or more times. The chain employs TRBV15 and TRBJ2-1; D not resolved. The CDR3 covers 13 residues. Trimming removed 0 bases at V and 7 bases at J, with 7 bases between. In germline, CDR1 is LNHNV, CDR2 YYDKDF (reference sequence). This CDR3 reads CATSRETENEQFF. DNA for the CDR3: TGTGCCACCAGCAGAGAAACAGAAAATGAGCAGTTCTTC.

The chain combines TRBV6-2 or TRBV6-3 with TRBJ2-2; 13 bases map to TRBD2. V gave up 8 bases and J gave up 5 bases; unmatched junction bases: 8. This CDR3 spans 16 amino acids. The germline CDR1 and CDR2 sequences are MNHEY and SVGEGT. DNA for the CDR3: TGTGCCAGCTTTGACTGGACTAGCGGGAGAACCGGGGAGCTGTTTTTT. This translates into CASFDWTSGRTGELFF.

The V gene is TRBV7-8, the J gene TRBJ1-2; 7 nucleotides match TRBD1. Germline assignment: CDR1 SGHVS and CDR2 FQNEAQ. CDR3 length: 19 amino acids. Trimming removed 1 base from V and 7 bases from J; junction bases left unmatched: 21. The CDR3 DNA is TGTGCCAGCAGCTTAGGTCCTCGTAGGCCAGGGGCAGGGGGAGGTGGCTACACCTTC. It encodes CASSLGPRRPGAGGGGYTF.

This clonotype was observed a few times. The chain joins TRBV11-3 to TRBJ2-2; D not certain. The CDR3 has 15 amino acids. CDR1 is SGHNT and CDR2 is YENEEA in the germline V gene. Deletions cut 5 bases from V and 6 bases from J, with 16 bases between. This chain's CDR3 is CASSPRGGSAGELFF. The CDR3 nucleotides are TGTGCCAGCAGCCCGCGAGGCGGATCCGCCGGGGAGCTGTTTTTT.

The sample holds many counts of this clonotype. This chain connects TRBV6-2 or TRBV6-3 to TRBJ1-2; TRBD1 is a possible D gene (6 bases). The CDR3 has 15 amino acids. V lost 7 bases and J 9 bases, leaving 24 bases between the germline ends. Germline loops: CDR1 MNHEY, CDR2 SVGEGT. CDR3 sequence: CASTPRGSNSRSYTF. The DNA of the CDR3 is TGTGCCAGCACGCCTAGGGGGTCGAACTCAAGAAGCTACACCTTC.

The chain combines TRBV20-1 with TRBJ1-1; D not resolved. Germline CDR1 is DFQATT and CDR2 is SNEGSKA (reference sequence). The CDR3 consists of 13 residues. Trimming removed 2 bases at V and 0 bases at J, with 7 bases between. CDR3 sequence: CSARMGMNTEAFF. The CDR3 coding sequence is TGCAGTGCTAGAATGGGCATGAACACTGAAGCTTTCTTT.